This TCR beta chain was sequenced in a study of Ad26.COV2.S vaccination and SARS-CoV-2 variants. Study at large: In the COV1001 trial, the donor was in the Ad26.COV2.S arm.

Described treatment: approximately 18 received Ad26.COV2.S at low or high dose, single or two shots; a few received placebo; per-sample allocation not given. Material that was analyzed had been drawn on day 63 after the first vaccine or placebo injection. Study outcomes and limitations: Placebo recipients showed lower spike-specific TCR breadth than vaccinees.

Measured with immunoSEQ multiplex PCR; TCRdb has only the in-frame clones, and not every one. Seen here are about 350,000 clones, roughly 90% observed once, and the top ten hold roughly 4.8%. With regard to this clone: Its antigen remains unidentified.

The CDR3 consists of 16 residues. The V gene end was trimmed by 4 bases and the J gene end by 4 bases; junction bases not matched to a gene: 5. Germline assignment: CDR1 SGHTA and CDR2 FQGNSA. The J gene is TRBJ2-7, the V gene TRBV7-2; 15 nucleotides align to TRBD2. Sequencing was performed on peripheral blood, taken in a trial of Ad26.COV2.S vaccine versus placebo. This clonotype was sampled from a person aged 18-60 years who received the Ad26.COV2.S COVID-19 vaccine or a placebo. Written as DNA, the CDR3 is TGTGCCAGCAGCTCGGGGGGACTAGCGGGAGGTTACGAGCAGTACTTC. Protein product: CASSSGGLAGGYEQYF.